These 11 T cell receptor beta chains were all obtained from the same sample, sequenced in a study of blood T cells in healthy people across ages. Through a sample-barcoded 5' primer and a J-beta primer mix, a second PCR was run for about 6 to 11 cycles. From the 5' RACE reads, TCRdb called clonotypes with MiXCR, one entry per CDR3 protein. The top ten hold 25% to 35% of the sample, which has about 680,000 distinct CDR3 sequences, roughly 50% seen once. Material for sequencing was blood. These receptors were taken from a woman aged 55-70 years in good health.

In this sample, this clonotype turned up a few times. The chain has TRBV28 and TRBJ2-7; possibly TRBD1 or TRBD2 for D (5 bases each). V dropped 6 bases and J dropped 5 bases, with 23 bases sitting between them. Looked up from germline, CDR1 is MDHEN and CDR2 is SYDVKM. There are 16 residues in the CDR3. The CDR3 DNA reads TGTGCCAGCAGCTCCCTATGGGGCAGGGCGGGCCACGAGCAGTACTTC. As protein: CASSSLWGRAGHEQYF.

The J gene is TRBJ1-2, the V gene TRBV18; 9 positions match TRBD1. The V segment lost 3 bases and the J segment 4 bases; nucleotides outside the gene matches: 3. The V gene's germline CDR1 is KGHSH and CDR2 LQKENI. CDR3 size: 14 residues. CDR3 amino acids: CASSPQGQGYGYTF. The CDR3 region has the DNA TGTGCCAGCTCACCTCAGGGACAGGGCTATGGCTACACCTTC. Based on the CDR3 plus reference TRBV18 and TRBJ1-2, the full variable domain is NAGVMQNPRHLVRRRGQEARLRCSPMKGHSHVYWYRQLPEEGLKFMVYLQKENIIDESGMPKERFSAEFPKEGPSILRIQQVVRGDSAAYFCASSPQGQGYGYTFGSGTRLTVV.

The CDR3 here is CASSSTQGSGYTF. DNA for the CDR3: TGTGCCAGTAGTAGCACCCAGGGAAGTGGCTACACCTTC. The chain recombines TRBV19 with TRBJ1-2; a weak D match, TRBD1 (5 bases). The germline V gene has CDR1 LNHDA and CDR2 SQIVND (reference sequence). With 4 bases removed from V and 7 bases from J, the gap between germline ends came to 13 bases. The CDR3 runs to 13 residues.

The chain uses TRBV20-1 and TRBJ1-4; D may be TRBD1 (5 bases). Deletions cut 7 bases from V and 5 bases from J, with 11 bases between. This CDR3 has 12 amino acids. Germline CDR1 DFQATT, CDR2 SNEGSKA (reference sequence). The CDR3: CSVAEGNEKLFF. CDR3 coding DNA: TGCAGTGTAGCGGAGGGGAATGAAAAACTGTTTTTT.

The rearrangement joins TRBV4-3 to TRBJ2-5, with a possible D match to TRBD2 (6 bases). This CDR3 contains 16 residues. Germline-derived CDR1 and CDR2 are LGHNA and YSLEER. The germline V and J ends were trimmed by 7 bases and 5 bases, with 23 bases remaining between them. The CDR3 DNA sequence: TGCGCCAGCAACCCATATTACACCTTAGGAGGGGAGACCCAGTACTTC. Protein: CASNPYYTLGGETQYF.

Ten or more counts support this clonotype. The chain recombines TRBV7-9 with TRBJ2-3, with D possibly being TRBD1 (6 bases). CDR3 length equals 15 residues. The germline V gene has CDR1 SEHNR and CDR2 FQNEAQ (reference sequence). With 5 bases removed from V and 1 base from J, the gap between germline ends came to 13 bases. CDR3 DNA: TGTGCCAGCAGCCGCGGTGGGGGCGGCACAGATACGCAGTATTTT. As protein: CASSRGGGGTDTQYF.

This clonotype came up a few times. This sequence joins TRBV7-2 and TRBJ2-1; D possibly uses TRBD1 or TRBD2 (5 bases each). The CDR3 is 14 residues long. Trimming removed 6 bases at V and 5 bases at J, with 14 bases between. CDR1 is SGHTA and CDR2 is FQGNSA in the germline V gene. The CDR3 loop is CASRRGHGNNEQFF. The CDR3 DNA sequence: TGTGCCAGCAGACGAGGACACGGGAACAATGAGCAGTTCTTC.

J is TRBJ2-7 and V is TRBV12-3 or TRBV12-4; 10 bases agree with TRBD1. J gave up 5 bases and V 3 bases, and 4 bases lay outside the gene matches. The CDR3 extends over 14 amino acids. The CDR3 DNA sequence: TGTGCCAGCAGTTTCTGGGACAGGGGAAACGAGCAGTACTTC. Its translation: CASSFWDRGNEQYF.

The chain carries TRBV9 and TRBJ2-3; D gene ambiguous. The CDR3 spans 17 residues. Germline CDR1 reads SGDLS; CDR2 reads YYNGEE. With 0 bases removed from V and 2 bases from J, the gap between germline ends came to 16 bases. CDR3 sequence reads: CASSVAVDPSDTDTQYF. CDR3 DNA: TGTGCCAGCAGCGTAGCCGTGGATCCGTCGGACACAGATACGCAGTATTTT. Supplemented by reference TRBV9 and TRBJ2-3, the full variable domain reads DSGVTQTPKHLITATGQRVTLRCSPRSGDLSVYWYQQSLDQGLQFLIQYYNGEERAKGNILERFSAQQFPDLHSELNLSSLELGDSALYFCASSVAVDPSDTDTQYFGPGTRLTVL.

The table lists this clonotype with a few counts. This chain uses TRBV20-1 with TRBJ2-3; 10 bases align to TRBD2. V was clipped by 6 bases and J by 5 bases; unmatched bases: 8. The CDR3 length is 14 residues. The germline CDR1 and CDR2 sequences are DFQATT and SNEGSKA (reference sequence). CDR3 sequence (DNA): TGCAGTGCACCTCTAGCGGGAGTGGGAGATACGCAGTATTTT. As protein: CSAPLAGVGDTQYF.

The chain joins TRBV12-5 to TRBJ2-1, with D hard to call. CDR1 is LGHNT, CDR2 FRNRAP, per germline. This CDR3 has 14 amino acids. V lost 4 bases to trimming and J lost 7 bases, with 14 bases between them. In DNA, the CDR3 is TGTGCTAGTGGTTCCCGCCCCTTGGGGAATGAGCAGTTCTTC. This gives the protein CASGSRPLGNEQFF.